This TCR beta chain comes out of a study of control samples from healthy donors and cancer patients. The CDR3 is 15 amino acids. From germline, CDR1 is KGHSH and CDR2 LQKENI. Trimming removed 1 base from V and 0 bases from J, with 6 bases in between. Clones were sequenced by immunoSEQ multiplex PCR, and TCRdb holds only the in-frame ones, with some missing. In the table there are some 130,000 clones, 80% to 95% of which are singletons. J is TRBJ1-4 and V is TRBV18; D gene uncertain. This receptor was obtained from a man aged 40-55 years in good health. The specimen sequenced was blood. The CDR3 loop reads CASSPHGATNEKLFF. The CDR3 nucleotides are TGTGCCAGCTCACCACACGGAGCAACTAATGAAAAACTGTTTTTT.